A selection of T cell receptor beta chains follows, all from one sample in a study of shared clonotypes between healthy human individuals. The repertoire was sequenced with immunoSEQ multiplex PCR; TCRdb's copy has only in-frame clones and lacks some. The sample carries 2 million to 2.5 million clones, about 92% recorded once. The sample consisted of naive CD8+ T cells from PBMCs. All receptors come from a man aged 18 to 30 in good health. Some clones in this sample may be carry-over from other donors' samples. The CDR3 runs from the conserved cysteine through the conserved F or W. A D gene is named only where the DNA matches it firmly. The size of a clone is reported for some rows only, either as once, few or many, or as a class for expanded clones.

19	TRBJ2-2	TRBD2	TRBV19	NA	CASRKTSGRATTPTGKLFF	TGTGCCAGTCGGAAGACTAGCGGGAGGGCGACTACTCCCACCGGGAAGCTGTTTTTT
14	TRBJ2-7	TRBD1	TRBV4-1	NA	CASSQRQGSGEQYF	TGCGCCAGCAGCCAGAGACAGGGTTCCGGCGAGCAGTACTTC
17	TRBJ2-7	TRBD2	TRBV19	once	CASSARTSGRPSYEQYF	TGTGCCAGTAGTGCTCGTACTAGCGGGAGGCCCTCCTACGAGCAGTACTTC
17	TRBJ1-1	TRBD1	TRBV4-1	NA	CASSLGTGTLMNTEAFF	TGCGCCAGCAGCCTTGGGACAGGGACCTTAATGAACACTGAAGCTTTCTTT
12	TRBJ2-7	NA	TRBV29-1	NA	CSVRDSTYEQYF	TGCAGCGTTCGGGACTCCACCTACGAGCAGTACTTC
14	TRBJ2-5	NA	TRBV7-9	NA	CASSHGGAGETQYF	TGTGCCAGCAGCCACGGAGGGGCGGGAGAGACCCAGTACTTC
14	TRBJ1-2	NA	TRBV7-9	NA	CASSSTGLGYGYTF	TGTGCCAGCAGCTCTACAGGGTTGGGCTATGGCTACACCTTC
15	TRBJ2-1	TRBD2	TRBV29-1	NA	CSVALRGERWNEQFF	TGCAGCGTGGCGCTTCGGGGGGAGCGCTGGAATGAGCAGTTCTTC
13	TRBJ2-7	NA	TRBV29-1	NA	CSARGGGTYEQYF	TGCAGCGCCCGAGGAGGTGGGACCTACGAGCAGTACTTC
16	TRBJ1-4	NA	TRBV18	once	CASSPRNGDTNEKLFF	TGTGCCAGCTCACCCAGGAACGGAGATACTAATGAAAAACTGTTTTTT
13	TRBJ1-4	NA	TRBV11-2	NA	CASSLERNEKLFF	TGTGCCAGCAGCTTAGAACGGAATGAAAAACTGTTTTTT
16	TRBJ2-5	NA	TRBV7-9	NA	CASSLTPTPDGETQYF	TGTGCCAGCAGCCTCACCCCTACCCCAGATGGGGAGACCCAGTACTTC
13	TRBJ1-1	NA	TRBV9	few	CASSVAGRTEAFF	TGTGCCAGCAGCGTAGCAGGGAGGACTGAAGCTTTCTTT
14	TRBJ2-1	NA	TRBV7-6	NA	CASSFPVSTNEQFF	TGTGCCAGCAGCTTTCCAGTCTCAACCAATGAGCAGTTCTTC
16	TRBJ2-3	TRBD2	TRBV27	NA	CASSWTSGRARDTQYF	TGTGCCAGCAGCTGGACTAGCGGGAGGGCAAGAGATACGCAGTATTTT
15	TRBJ2-1	NA	TRBV9	NA	CASSEGGTALDRQFF	TGTGCCAGCAGCGAGGGGGGGACTGCTCTAGATAGGCAGTTCTTC
14	TRBJ1-1	NA	TRBV6-1	NA	CASSIGLVDTEAFF	TGTGCCAGCAGTATAGGATTGGTGGACACTGAAGCTTTCTTT
12	TRBJ2-7	NA	TRBV29-1	NA	CSVETNSYEQYF	TGCAGCGTTGAAACCAACTCCTACGAGCAGTACTTC
16	TRBJ2-3	TRBD2	TRBV7-9	NA	CASSALAGGKSDTQYF	TGTGCCAGCAGCGCCCTAGCGGGAGGTAAATCAGATACGCAGTATTTT
14	TRBJ1-4	TRBD1	TRBV5-6	NA	CASSPTGGNEKLFF	TGTGCCAGCAGCCCGACAGGGGGTAATGAAAAACTGTTTTTT
15	TRBJ2-1	NA	TRBV7-6	NA	CASSPTQLGVNEQFF	TGTGCCAGCAGCCCAACCCAGCTTGGGGTTAATGAGCAGTTCTTC
15	TRBJ2-3	TRBD2	TRBV4-3	NA	CASSQGGRAGDTQYF	TGCGCCAGCAGCCAAGGAGGCCGAGCGGGGGATACGCAGTATTTT
14	TRBJ1-4	NA	TRBV15	once	CATSDDRTGQELFF	TGTGCCACCAGCGACGACCGAACAGGGCAAGAACTGTTTTTT
14	TRBJ1-2	TRBD1	TRBV9	NA	CASSVGDRNYGYTF	TGTGCCAGCAGCGTGGGGGACAGGAACTATGGCTACACCTTC
15	TRBJ1-2	NA	TRBV19	NA	CASTGTVSSGYGYTF	TGTGCCAGTACCGGGACGGTATCTTCAGGCTATGGCTACACCTTC
15	TRBJ1-5	TRBD1	TRBV27	NA	CASSVGTGGNQPQHF	TGTGCCAGCAGTGTCGGGACAGGGGGCAATCAGCCCCAGCATTTT
13	TRBJ2-3	NA	TRBV28	once	CASSLSGLDTQYF	TGTGCCAGCAGTTTATCAGGGTTAGATACGCAGTATTTT
15	TRBJ1-2	NA	TRBV6-5	NA	CASSYDLTSLAGYTF	TGTGCCAGCAGTTACGACCTGACCTCCTTGGCTGGCTACACCTTC
16	TRBJ2-3	TRBD2	TRBV4-3	NA	CASSLELAGVADTQYF	TGCGCCAGCAGTCTAGAACTAGCGGGAGTGGCAGATACGCAGTATTTT
15	TRBJ2-7	NA	TRBV28	NA	CASSPNWEVVYEQYF	TGTGCCAGCAGTCCTAACTGGGAGGTGGTCTACGAGCAGTACTTC
13	TRBJ1-1	NA	TRBV9	few	CASSPSMNTEAFF	TGTGCCAGCAGCCCAAGTATGAACACTGAAGCTTTCTTT
14	TRBJ2-3	NA	TRBV27	NA	CASSRTSSTDTQYF	TGTGCCAGCAGCAGAACATCTAGCACAGATACGCAGTATTTT
14	TRBJ2-1	NA	TRBV5-6	NA	CASSLWASSNEQFF	TGTGCCAGCAGCTTGTGGGCTAGCAGCAATGAGCAGTTCTTC
15	TRBJ2-3	TRBD1	TRBV6-5	NA	CASSPPGQGLVTQYF	TGTGCCAGCAGTCCACCGGGACAGGGTTTAGTTACGCAGTATTTT
13	TRBJ2-7	TRBD1	TRBV5-6	NA	CASSPGTAYEQYF	TGTGCCAGCAGCCCAGGGACAGCCTACGAGCAGTACTTC
13	TRBJ2-7	NA	TRBV28	NA	CASSLRVGYEQYF	TGTGCCAGCAGCCTACGTGTTGGCTACGAGCAGTACTTC
16	TRBJ2-3	TRBD2	TRBV7-3	NA	CASSPLAGGPADTQYF	TGTGCCAGCAGCCCACTAGCGGGAGGGCCGGCAGATACGCAGTATTTT
16	TRBJ2-6	NA	TRBV27	NA	CASSSQGGTGANVLTF	TGTGCCAGCAGTTCCCAGGGTGGGACTGGGGCCAACGTCCTGACTTTC
12	TRBJ2-1	NA	TRBV30	once	CAWSAGAGEQFF	TGTGCCTGGAGTGCGGGGGCGGGTGAGCAGTTCTTC
14	TRBJ1-3	NA	TRBV5-4	NA	CASSLQGGGNTIYF	TGTGCCAGCAGCCTACAGGGAGGTGGAAACACCATATATTTT